This is a list of T cell receptor beta chains from one sample in a study of cytomegalovirus exposure and HLA in healthy donors. Sequencing was performed with immunoSEQ multiplex PCR; in TCRdb, only in-frame clones are kept and a portion is missing. The data hold some 54,000 clones, with around nine tenths observed a single time. Sequenced material: PBMCs. These receptors were obtained from a man aged 18-30 years in good health and CMV-seronegative. Both conserved end residues are part of each CDR3. A D gene is named only where the DNA matches it firmly. Some rows mark clone size as missing; the rest say once, few, many or name a class of expanded clone.

d_gene	v_gene	j_gene	abundance	CDR3nt	CDR3aa
TRBD1	TRBV19	TRBJ2-2	-	TGTGCCAGTAGGGGACAGGGAGGGACCGGGGAGCTGTTTTTT	CASRGQGGTGELFF
-	TRBV10-2	TRBJ1-2	-	TGCGCCAGCAGTGAGTCAGGGGCAGTATATGGCTACACCTTC	CASSESGAVYGYTF
TRBD2	TRBV5-1	TRBJ2-1	-	TGCGCCAGCAGCGCGACTAGCGGGGTCTACAATGAGCAGTTCTTC	CASSATSGVYNEQFF
TRBD2	TRBV10-3	TRBJ2-1	once	TGTGCCATCAGTGAGTCTCCCAGCGGGACGGGCAATGAGCAGTTCTTC	CAISESPSGTGNEQFF
-	TRBV6-1	TRBJ2-7	-	TGTGCCAGCAGTGAGCAAACGAGCTCCTACGAGCAGTACTTC	CASSEQTSSYEQYF
TRBD1	TRBV27	TRBJ1-2	-	TGTGCCAGCAGTTTATCTGTGGGACAGAAATTTTATGGCTACACCTTC	CASSLSVGQKFYGYTF
TRBD1	TRBV27	TRBJ2-1	-	TGTGCCAGCAGTTCAACAGGGGCCGGATACAATGAGCAGTTCTTC	CASSSTGAGYNEQFF
TRBD1	TRBV7-9	TRBJ2-1	-	TGTGCCAGCAGCTTACGGGACAGGGGGCTTAGAGATGAGCAGTTCTTC	CASSLRDRGLRDEQFF
TRBD2	TRBV28	TRBJ2-5	-	TGTGCCAGCAGTTCGGAACTAGCGGGATTGGAGACCCAGTACTTC	CASSSELAGLETQYF
-	TRBV5-6	TRBJ1-2	-	TGTGCCAGCAGCCTAGAGAACAGGGTTAGCCTTGCGGGTGGCTACACCTTC	CASSLENRVSLAGGYTF
TRBD2	TRBV2	TRBJ2-1	-	TGTGCCAGCAGTGTGGGACTAGCGAGTCGTGAGCAGTTCTTC	CASSVGLASREQFF
TRBD2	TRBV7-9	TRBJ2-3	once	TGTGCCAGCAGCTTTGTTTTAATAGCGGGGCCTAATACGCAGTATTTT	CASSFVLIAGPNTQYF
TRBD2	TRBV5-1	TRBJ2-2	-	TGCGCCAGCAGCTTGGGCCCGGGAGGGGCGAACACCGGGGAGCTGTTTTTT	CASSLGPGGANTGELFF
-	TRBV30	TRBJ2-7	-	TGTGCCTGGAACCCCGGGACACTCTACGAGCAGTACTTC	CAWNPGTLYEQYF
-	TRBV2	TRBJ1-4	-	TGTGCCATCCGGGACGGGACTGCAACTAATGAAAAACTGTTTTTT	CAIRDGTATNEKLFF
TRBD2	TRBV6-4	TRBJ2-3	few	TGTGCCAGCTCTTTAGCGGGAGGTAGCGATACGCAGTATTTT	CASSLAGGSDTQYF
-	TRBV2	TRBJ1-1	-	TGTGCCAGCAGTGGGGCCACGAACACTGAAGCTTTCTTT	CASSGATNTEAFF
-	TRBV4-1	TRBJ1-5	once	TGCGCCAGCAGCCAAGACCCGGGGGTCGGGAATCAGCCCCAGCATTTT	CASSQDPGVGNQPQHF
TRBD1	TRBV10-2	TRBJ2-7	-	TGCGCCAGCAGTGTGTTAGGAGGTCAGGGGGCTTACGAGCAGTACTTC	CASSVLGGQGAYEQYF
TRBD1	TRBV10-3	TRBJ1-3	-	TGTGCCATCAGGGGGACAGGGGGTCGCAACACCATATATTTT	CAIRGTGGRNTIYF
TRBD2	TRBV4-2	TRBJ2-1	-	TGTGCCAGCAGCCAAGCCTCGACTAGCGGCTATGAGCAGTTCTTC	CASSQASTSGYEQFF
TRBD1	TRBV30	TRBJ1-2	-	TGTGCCTGGAGTGGGGACAGGGAACCACCCACCTTC	CAWSGDREPPTF
TRBD1	TRBV29-1	TRBJ1-2	-	TGCAGCGTTGAAGAGGTAGGGACAGGACCCCGCGGCTATGGCTACACCTTC	CSVEEVGTGPRGYGYTF
-	TRBV18	TRBJ2-4	-	TGTGCCAGCTCACTTCAAGGACAGCTAAACATTCAGTACTTC	CASSLQGQLNIQYF
-	TRBV19	TRBJ2-5	-	TGTGCCAGTAGTCTTTCCAGCCAAGAGACCCAGTACTTC	CASSLSSQETQYF
TRBD1	TRBV5-1	TRBJ2-5	-	TGCGCCAGCAGCGCCGGACAGGGAGAGACCCAGTACTTC	CASSAGQGETQYF
-	TRBV7-9	TRBJ2-6	-	TGTGCCAGCAGCTCCTTAGCGGTCCGCTCTGGGGCCAACGTCCTGACTTTC	CASSSLAVRSGANVLTF
-	TRBV10-3	TRBJ2-3	few	TGTGCCATTCGGACGGACTATAGCACAGATACGCAGTATTTT	CAIRTDYSTDTQYF
-	TRBV6-6	TRBJ1-2	-	TGTGCCAGCACCATGGGTCTGACACGAGGCTACACCTTC	CASTMGLTRGYTF
-	TRBV10-1	TRBJ2-3	once	TGCGCCAGCAGTCGGTCCCACGGCACAGATACGCAGTATTTT	CASSRSHGTDTQYF
TRBD1	TRBV30	TRBJ1-1	-	TGTGCCTGGATTCCCCCGACAGGGCGATCCACTGAAGCTTTCTTT	CAWIPPTGRSTEAFF
-	TRBV19	TRBJ1-4	-	TGTGCCACTGGGGTTATGACTACAACTAATGAAAAACTGTTTTTT	CATGVMTTTNEKLFF
-	TRBV28	TRBJ1-4	-	TGTGCCAGCAGTATCGGGACTACTCATGAAAAACTGTTTTTT	CASSIGTTHEKLFF
-	TRBV18	TRBJ2-7	-	TGTGCCAGCTCACGACCCGAAGCGGGCGAGCAGTACTTC	CASSRPEAGEQYF
-	TRBV19	TRBJ1-5	-	TGTGCCAGTAGTTCGGGGGAGACCAATCAGCCCCAGCATTTT	CASSSGETNQPQHF
TRBD1	TRBV9	TRBJ1-5	-	TGTGCCAGCAGCGTGCGGACAGGGGAGAATCAGCCCCAGCATTTT	CASSVRTGENQPQHF
TRBD1	TRBV13	TRBJ1-4	-	TGTGCCAGCAGCTTCGGGACAGATAATGAAAAACTGTTTTTT	CASSFGTDNEKLFF
TRBD2	TRBV5-1	TRBJ2-7	once	TGCGCCAGCAGCGGGACTAGCGGGAGGGAAGAGCAGTACTTC	CASSGTSGREEQYF